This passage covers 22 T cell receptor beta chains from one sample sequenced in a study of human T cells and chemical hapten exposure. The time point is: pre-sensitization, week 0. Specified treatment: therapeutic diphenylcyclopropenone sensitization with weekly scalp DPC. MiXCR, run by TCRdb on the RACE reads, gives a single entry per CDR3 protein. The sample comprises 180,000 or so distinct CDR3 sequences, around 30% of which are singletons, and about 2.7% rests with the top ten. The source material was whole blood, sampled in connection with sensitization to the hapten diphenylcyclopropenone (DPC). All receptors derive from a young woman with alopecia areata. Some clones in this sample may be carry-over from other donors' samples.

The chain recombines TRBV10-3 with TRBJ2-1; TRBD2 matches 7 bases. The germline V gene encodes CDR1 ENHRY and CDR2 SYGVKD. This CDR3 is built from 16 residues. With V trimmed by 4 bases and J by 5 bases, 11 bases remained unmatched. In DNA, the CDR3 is TGTGCCATCAGTGTTTTAAGCGGGACCGAAAACAATGAGCAGTTCTTC. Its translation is CAISVLSGTENNEQFF.

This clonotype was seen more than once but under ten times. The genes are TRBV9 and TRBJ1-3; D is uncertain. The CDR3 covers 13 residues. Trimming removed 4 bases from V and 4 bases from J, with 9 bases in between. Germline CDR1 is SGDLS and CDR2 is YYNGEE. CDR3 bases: TGTGCCAGCAGCCCAGGAGCGGGAAACACCATATATTTT. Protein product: CASSPGAGNTIYF.

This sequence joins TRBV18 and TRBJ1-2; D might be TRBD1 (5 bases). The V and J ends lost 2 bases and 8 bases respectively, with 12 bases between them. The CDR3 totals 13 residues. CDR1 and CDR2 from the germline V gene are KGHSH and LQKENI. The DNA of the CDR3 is TGTGCCAGCTCACCATCCAGGGAGATGGGCTACACCTTC. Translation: CASSPSREMGYTF.

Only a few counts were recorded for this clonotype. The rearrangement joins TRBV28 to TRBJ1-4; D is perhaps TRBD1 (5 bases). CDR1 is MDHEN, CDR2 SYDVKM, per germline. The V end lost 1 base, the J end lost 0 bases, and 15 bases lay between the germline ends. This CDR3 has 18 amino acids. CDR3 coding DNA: TGTGCCAGCAGTTTATACGGGGCAGGACGGGCAACTAATGAAAAACTGTTTTTT. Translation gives CASSLYGAGRATNEKLFF.

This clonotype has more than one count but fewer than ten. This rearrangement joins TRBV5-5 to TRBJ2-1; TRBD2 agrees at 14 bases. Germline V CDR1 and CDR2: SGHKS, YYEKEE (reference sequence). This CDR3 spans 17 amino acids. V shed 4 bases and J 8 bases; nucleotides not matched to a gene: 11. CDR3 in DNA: TGTGCCAGCAGCCCACTTAGACTAGCGGGAGGGCCTTATGAGCAGTTCTTC. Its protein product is CASSPLRLAGGPYEQFF.

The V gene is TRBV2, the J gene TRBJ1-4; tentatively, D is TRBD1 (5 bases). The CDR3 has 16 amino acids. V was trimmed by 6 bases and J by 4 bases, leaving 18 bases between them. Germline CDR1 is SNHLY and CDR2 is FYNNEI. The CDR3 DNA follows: TGTGCCAGCAGCCCTAATAGGGGACGGAGTAATGAAAAACTGTTTTTT. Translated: CASSPNRGRSNEKLFF.

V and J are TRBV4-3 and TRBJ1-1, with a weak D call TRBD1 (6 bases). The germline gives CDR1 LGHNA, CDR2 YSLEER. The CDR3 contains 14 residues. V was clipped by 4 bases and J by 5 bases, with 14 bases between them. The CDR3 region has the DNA TGCGCCAGCAGCCTGTCTGCCGGGACAACTGAAGCTTTCTTT. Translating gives CASSLSAGTTEAFF.

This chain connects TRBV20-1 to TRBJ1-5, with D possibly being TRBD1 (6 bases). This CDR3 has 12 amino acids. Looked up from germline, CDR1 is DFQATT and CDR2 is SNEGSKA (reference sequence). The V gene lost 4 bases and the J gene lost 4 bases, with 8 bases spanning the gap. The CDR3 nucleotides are TGCAGTGCTAACAGGGAGAATCAGCCCCAGCATTTT. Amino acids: CSANRENQPQHF.

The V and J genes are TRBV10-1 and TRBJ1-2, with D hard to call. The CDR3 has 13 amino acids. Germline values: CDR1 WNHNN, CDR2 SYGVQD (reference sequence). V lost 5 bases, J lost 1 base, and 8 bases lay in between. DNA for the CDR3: TGCGCCAGCAGTTCGCCCCTTAACTATGGCTACACCTTC. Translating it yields CASSSPLNYGYTF.

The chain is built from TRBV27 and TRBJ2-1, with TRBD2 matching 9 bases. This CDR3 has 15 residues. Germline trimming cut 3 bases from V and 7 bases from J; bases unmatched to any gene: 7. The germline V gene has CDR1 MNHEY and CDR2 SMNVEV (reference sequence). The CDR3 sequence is CASSFGASGMNEQFF. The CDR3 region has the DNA TGTGCCAGCAGTTTTGGGGCTAGCGGGATGAATGAGCAGTTCTTC.

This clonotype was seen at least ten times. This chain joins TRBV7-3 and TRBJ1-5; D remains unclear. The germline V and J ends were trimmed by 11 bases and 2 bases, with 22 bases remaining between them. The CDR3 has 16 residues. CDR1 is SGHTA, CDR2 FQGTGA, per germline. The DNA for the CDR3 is TGTGCCCCAAGACCTGATCCGACCTCCTGCAATCAGCCCCAGCATTTT. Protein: CAPRPDPTSCNQPQHF.

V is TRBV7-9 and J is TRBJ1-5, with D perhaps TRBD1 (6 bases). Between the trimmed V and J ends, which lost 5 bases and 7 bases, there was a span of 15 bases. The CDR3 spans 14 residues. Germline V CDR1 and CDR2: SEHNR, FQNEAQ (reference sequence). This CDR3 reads CASSEGGRAQPQHF. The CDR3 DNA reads TGTGCCAGCAGCGAGGGGGGTAGGGCCCAGCCCCAGCATTTT.

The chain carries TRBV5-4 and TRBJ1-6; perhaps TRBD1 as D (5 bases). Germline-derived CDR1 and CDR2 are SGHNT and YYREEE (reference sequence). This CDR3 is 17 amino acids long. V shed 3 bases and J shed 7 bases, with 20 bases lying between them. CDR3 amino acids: CASSSIQGPTKNSPLHF. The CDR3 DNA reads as TGTGCCAGCAGCTCTATTCAGGGCCCTACAAAAAATTCACCCCTCCACTTT. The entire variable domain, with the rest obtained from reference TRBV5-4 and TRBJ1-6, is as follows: ETGVTQSPTHLIKTRGQQVTLRCSSQSGHNTVSWYQQALGQGPQFIFQYYREEENGRGNFPPRFSGLQFPNYSSELNVNALELDDSALYLCASSSIQGPTKNSPLHFGNGTRLTVT.

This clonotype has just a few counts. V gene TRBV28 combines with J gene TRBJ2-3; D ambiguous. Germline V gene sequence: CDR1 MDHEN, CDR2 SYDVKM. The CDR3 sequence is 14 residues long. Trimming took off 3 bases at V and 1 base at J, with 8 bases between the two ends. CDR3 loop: CASSLAHRTDTQYF. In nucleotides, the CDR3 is TGTGCCAGCAGTTTGGCCCATCGCACAGATACGCAGTATTTT.

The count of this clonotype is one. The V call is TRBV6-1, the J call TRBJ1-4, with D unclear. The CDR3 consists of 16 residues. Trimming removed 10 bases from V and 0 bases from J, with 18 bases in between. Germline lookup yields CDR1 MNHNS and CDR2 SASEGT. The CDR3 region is CATSEAGLATNEKLFF. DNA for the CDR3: TGTGCCACCAGCGAGGCAGGCCTTGCAACTAATGAAAAACTGTTTTTT.

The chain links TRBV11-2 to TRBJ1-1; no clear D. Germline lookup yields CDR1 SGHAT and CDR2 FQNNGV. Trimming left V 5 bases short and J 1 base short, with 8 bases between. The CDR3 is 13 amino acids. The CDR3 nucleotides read TGTGCCAGCAGCGAGTCATGGAACACTGAAGCTTTCTTT. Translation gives CASSESWNTEAFF.

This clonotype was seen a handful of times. CDR3: CASSPPGALLGKDGYTF. The CDR3 DNA reads TGTGCCAGCAGTCCCCCAGGGGCCCTGCTGGGGAAGGATGGCTACACCTTC. The V gene is TRBV28, the J gene TRBJ1-2; D is possibly TRBD1 (6 bases). Per germline, CDR1 MDHEN and CDR2 SYDVKM. Trimming pared 5 bases from V and 6 bases from J, leaving 25 bases between. This CDR3 spans 17 amino acids.

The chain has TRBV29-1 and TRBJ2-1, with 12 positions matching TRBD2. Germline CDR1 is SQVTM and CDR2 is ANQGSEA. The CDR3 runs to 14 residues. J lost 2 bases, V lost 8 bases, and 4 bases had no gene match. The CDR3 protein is CSFPSGRAYNEQFF. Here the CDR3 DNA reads TGCAGCTTCCCTAGCGGGAGGGCCTACAATGAGCAGTTCTTC.

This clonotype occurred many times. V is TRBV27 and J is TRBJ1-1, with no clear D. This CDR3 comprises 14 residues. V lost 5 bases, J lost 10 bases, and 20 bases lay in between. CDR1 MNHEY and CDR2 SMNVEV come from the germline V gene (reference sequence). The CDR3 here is CASSPYGSGDGAFF. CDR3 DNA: TGTGCCAGCAGTCCGTACGGCTCAGGCGATGGAGCTTTCTTT.

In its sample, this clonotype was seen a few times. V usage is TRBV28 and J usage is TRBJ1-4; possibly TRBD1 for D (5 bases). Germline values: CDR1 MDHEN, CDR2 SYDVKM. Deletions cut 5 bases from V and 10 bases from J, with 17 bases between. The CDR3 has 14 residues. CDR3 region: CASSLTNPGRKLFF. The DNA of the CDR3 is TGTGCCAGCAGTCTCACGAACCCAGGGAGAAAACTGTTTTTT. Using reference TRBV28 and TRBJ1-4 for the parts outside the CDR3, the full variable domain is DVKVTQSSRYLVKRTGEKVFLECVQDMDHENMFWYRQDPGLGLRLIYFSYDVKMKEKGDIPEGYSVSREKKERFSLILESASTNQTSMYLCASSLTNPGRKLFFGSGTQLSVL.

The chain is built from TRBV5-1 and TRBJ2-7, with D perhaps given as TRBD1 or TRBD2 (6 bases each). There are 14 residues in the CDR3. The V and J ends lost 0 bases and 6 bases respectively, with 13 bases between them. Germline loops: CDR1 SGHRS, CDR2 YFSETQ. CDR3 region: CASSLEGGRREQYF. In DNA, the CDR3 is TGCGCCAGCAGCTTGGAAGGGGGGCGACGCGAGCAGTACTTC.

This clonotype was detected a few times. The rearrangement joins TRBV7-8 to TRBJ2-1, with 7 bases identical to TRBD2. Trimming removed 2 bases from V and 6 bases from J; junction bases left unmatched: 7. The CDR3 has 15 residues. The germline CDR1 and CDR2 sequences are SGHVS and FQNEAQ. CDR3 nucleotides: TGTGCCAGCAGCTTAACGGGAGGCCCCATCAATGAGCAGTTCTTC. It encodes CASSLTGGPINEQFF.